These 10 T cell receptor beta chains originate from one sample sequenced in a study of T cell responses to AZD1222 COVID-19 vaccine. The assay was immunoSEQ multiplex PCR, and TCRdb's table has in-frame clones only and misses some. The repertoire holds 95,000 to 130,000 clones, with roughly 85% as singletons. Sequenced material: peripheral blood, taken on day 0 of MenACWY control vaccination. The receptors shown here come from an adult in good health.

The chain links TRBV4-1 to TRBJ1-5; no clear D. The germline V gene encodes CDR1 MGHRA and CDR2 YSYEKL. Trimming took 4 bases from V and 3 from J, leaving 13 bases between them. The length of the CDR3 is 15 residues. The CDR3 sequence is CASSPHFRDNQPQHF. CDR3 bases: TGCGCCAGCAGCCCCCACTTCCGGGACAATCAGCCCCAGCATTTT.

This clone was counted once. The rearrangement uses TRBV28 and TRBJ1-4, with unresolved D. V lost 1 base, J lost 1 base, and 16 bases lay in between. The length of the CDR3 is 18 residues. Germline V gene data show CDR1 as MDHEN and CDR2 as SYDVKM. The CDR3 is CASSLLLRPGGTNEKLFF. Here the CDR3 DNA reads TGTGCCAGCAGTTTATTATTGAGACCCGGAGGAACTAATGAAAAACTGTTTTTT. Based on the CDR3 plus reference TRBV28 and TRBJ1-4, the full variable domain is DVKVTQSSRYLVKRTGEKVFLECVQDMDHENMFWYRQDPGLGLRLIYFSYDVKMKEKGDIPEGYSVSREKKERFSLILESASTNQTSMYLCASSLLLRPGGTNEKLFFGSGTQLSVL.

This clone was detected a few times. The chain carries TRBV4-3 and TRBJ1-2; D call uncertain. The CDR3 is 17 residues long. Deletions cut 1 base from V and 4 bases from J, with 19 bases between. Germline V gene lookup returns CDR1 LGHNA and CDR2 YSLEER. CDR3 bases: TGCGCCAGCAGCCAAGGATGGAAGGGAATGGTGAGCTATGGCTACACCTTC. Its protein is CASSQGWKGMVSYGYTF.

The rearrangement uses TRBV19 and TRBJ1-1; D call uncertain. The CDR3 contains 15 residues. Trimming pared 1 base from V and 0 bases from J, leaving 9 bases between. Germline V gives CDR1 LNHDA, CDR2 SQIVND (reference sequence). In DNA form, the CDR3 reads TGTGCCAGTAGTATAGGTCGCAGGTTGAACACTGAAGCTTTCTTT. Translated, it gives CASSIGRRLNTEAFF.

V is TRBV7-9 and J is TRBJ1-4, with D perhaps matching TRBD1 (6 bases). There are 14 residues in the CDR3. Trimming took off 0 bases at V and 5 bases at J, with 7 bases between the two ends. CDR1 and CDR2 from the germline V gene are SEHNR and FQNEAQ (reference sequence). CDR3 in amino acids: CASSLAGGNEKLFF. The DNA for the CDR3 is TGTGCCAGCAGCTTAGCGGGGGGCAATGAAAAACTGTTTTTT.

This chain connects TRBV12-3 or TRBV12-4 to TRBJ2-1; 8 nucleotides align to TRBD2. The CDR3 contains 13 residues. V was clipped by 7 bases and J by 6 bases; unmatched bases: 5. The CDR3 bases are TGTGCCAGCAATAGCGGGGAAAGCAATGAGCAGTTCTTC. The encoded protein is CASNSGESNEQFF.

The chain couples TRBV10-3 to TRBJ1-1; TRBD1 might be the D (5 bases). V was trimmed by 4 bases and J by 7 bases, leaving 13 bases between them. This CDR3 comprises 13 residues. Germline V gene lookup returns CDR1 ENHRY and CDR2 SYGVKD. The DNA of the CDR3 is TGTGCCATCAGTGCGATCTGGGACGGTGAAGCTTTCTTT. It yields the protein CAISAIWDGEAFF.

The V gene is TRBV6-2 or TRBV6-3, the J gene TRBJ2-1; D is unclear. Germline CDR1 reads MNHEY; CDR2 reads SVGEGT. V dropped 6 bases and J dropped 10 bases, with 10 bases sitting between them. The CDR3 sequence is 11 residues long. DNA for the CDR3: TGTGCCAGCAGCTCCTCACCCGAGCAGTTCTTC. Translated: CASSSSPEQFF.

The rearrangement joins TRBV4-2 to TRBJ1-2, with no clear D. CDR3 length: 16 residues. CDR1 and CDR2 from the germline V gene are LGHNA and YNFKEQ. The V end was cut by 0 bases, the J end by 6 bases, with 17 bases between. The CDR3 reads CASSQDFGGSFDGYTF. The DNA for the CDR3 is TGTGCCAGCAGCCAAGATTTTGGAGGGAGTTTCGATGGCTACACCTTC.

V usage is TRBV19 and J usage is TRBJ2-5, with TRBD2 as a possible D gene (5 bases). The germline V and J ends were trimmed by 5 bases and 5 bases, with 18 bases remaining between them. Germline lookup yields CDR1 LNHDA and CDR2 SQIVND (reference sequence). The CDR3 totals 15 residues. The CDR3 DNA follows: TGTGCCAGTAGTGACTACCCCACAAGGCGGGAGACCCAGTACTTC. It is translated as CASSDYPTRRETQYF.